The next 12 T cell receptor beta chains were all read from a single sample in a study of T-cell memory formation after mild COVID-19. TCRdb fed the 5' RACE reads into MiXCR, producing one record per CDR3 protein. The sample has under 550,000 distinct CDR3 sequences, 15% to 20% seen once. The specimen sequenced was PBMCs or a T cell subset sorted from them (not recorded which). These receptors came from an adult woman who had mild COVID-19 (a few samples of this study predate the infection). Cell type and time point are not known.

This clonotype was counted a few times. V usage is TRBV6-1 and J usage is TRBJ2-2, with no clear D. From germline, CDR1 is MNHNS and CDR2 SASEGT. The CDR3 has 13 residues. Trimming left V 2 bases short and J 3 bases short, with 4 bases between. This chain's CDR3 is CASSEYYTGELFF. CDR3 nucleotides: TGTGCCAGCAGTGAATACTACACCGGGGAGCTGTTTTTT.

This clonotype was counted only a few times. The J gene is TRBJ2-1, the V gene TRBV5-1; D possibly matches TRBD1 or TRBD2 (5 bases each). Germline CDR1 and CDR2: SGHRS and YFSETQ. The CDR3 loop spans 17 amino acids. The ends were cut back, 4 bases at V and 4 bases at J, with 21 bases in the middle. The CDR3 DNA follows: TGCGCCAGCAGCCTGGGTACCGGGACGGATGTTTACAATGAGCAGTTCTTC. Translating it yields CASSLGTGTDVYNEQFF.

The table lists this clonotype with a few counts. The chain joins TRBV27 to TRBJ2-1, with 8 positions matching TRBD1. Trimming removed 3 bases from V and 5 bases from J; junction bases left unmatched: 6. The CDR3 totals 15 residues. In germline, CDR1 is MNHEY, CDR2 SMNVEV (reference sequence). This CDR3 reads CASSFLGQANNEQFF. As DNA, the CDR3 is TGTGCCAGCAGTTTTTTGGGACAGGCTAACAATGAGCAGTTCTTC.

A few counts support this clonotype. V and J are TRBV3-1 and TRBJ1-4, with 7 bases identical to TRBD1. The CDR3 length is 15 residues. Germline V gene data show CDR1 as LGHDT and CDR2 as YNNKEL (reference sequence). V gave up 4 bases and J gave up 0 bases; unmatched junction bases: 2. The CDR3 DNA follows: TGTGCCAGCAGCCCCCAGGGGGCAACTAATGAAAAACTGTTTTTT. The encoded protein is CASSPQGATNEKLFF.

The V call is TRBV4-3, the J call TRBJ2-7, with 9 bases identical to TRBD1. Germline V gives CDR1 LGHNA, CDR2 YSLEER. Trimming cost V 0 bases and J 3 bases; bases outside gene matches: 6. The CDR3 sequence is 16 residues long. The CDR3 reads CASSQDRTGAYYEQYF. CDR3 DNA: TGCGCCAGCAGCCAAGATAGGACAGGGGCGTACTACGAGCAGTACTTC.

This clonotype showed up just a few times. This chain uses TRBV7-3 with TRBJ1-1, with D maybe TRBD1 (5 bases). The CDR3 is 14 amino acids. Looked up from germline, CDR1 is SGHTA and CDR2 is FQGTGA. The V end lost 5 bases, the J end lost 2 bases, and 12 bases lay between the germline ends. Here the CDR3 reads CASSPLGGNTEAFF. The CDR3 region has the DNA TGTGCCAGCAGCCCACTTGGGGGTAACACTGAAGCTTTCTTT.

The V and J genes are TRBV12-3 or TRBV12-4 and TRBJ2-3; D is possibly TRBD2 (5 bases). CDR3 size: 15 residues. Trimming removed 6 bases from V and 5 bases from J, with 18 bases in between. The CDR3 is CASRAGIPTGDTQYF. Written as DNA, the CDR3 is TGTGCCAGCAGGGCCGGGATTCCGACCGGAGATACGCAGTATTTT.

As regards this clonotype: At one end, the junction sequence differs from germline, possibly due to a read error. The V and J genes are TRBV15 and TRBJ2-1; TRBD2 agrees at 14 bases. In germline, CDR1 is LNHNV, CDR2 YYDKDF (reference sequence). There are 15 residues in the CDR3. The CDR3 is CATSTGLAGEATPHF. In DNA, the CDR3 is TGTGCCACCAGCACGGGACTAGCGGGAGAGGCCACCCCCCATTTC.

This chain connects TRBV6-5 to TRBJ1-1; the D is unclear. The germline gives CDR1 MNHEY, CDR2 SVGAGI. V was cut by 4 bases and J by 3 bases, with 18 bases left in between. The length of the CDR3 is 16 residues. The CDR3 DNA sequence: TGTGCCAGCAGTTCTTCCAGCCTCCCAGCGGACACTGAAGCTTTCTTT. Protein sequence: CASSSSSLPADTEAFF.

This clonotype was counted between two and nine times. The J gene is TRBJ1-6, the V gene TRBV11-2; 7 positions match TRBD1. This CDR3 is built from 15 residues. With 5 bases clipped from V and 9 bases from J, the junction kept 10 bases outside the gene matches. Germline loops: CDR1 SGHAT, CDR2 FQNNGV. CDR3 loop: CASSLDTGARSPLHF. CDR3 nucleotides: TGTGCCAGCAGCCTTGACACAGGGGCTCGTTCACCCCTCCACTTT.

V usage is TRBV4-3 and J usage is TRBJ1-2; unclear D gene. The CDR3 loop spans 11 amino acids. Germline CDR1 is LGHNA and CDR2 is YSLEER. V was trimmed by 6 bases and J by 4 bases, leaving 6 bases between them. The CDR3 region is CASRGLYGYTF. CDR3 nucleotides: TGCGCCAGCAGGGGTCTCTATGGCTACACCTTC.

This clonotype was counted a few times. The chain uses TRBV5-1 and TRBJ1-1; no clear D gene. Germline V lookup: CDR1 SGHRS, CDR2 YFSETQ. The V end lost 4 bases, the J end lost 3 bases, and 13 bases lay between the germline ends. The CDR3 extends over 14 amino acids. CDR3 sequence: CASSPTAGDTEAFF. The CDR3 DNA is TGCGCCAGCAGCCCCACCGCTGGGGACACTGAAGCTTTCTTT.